This T cell receptor (beta chain) was captured in a study of blood T cell repertoires in COVID-19. Methods used by the authors: Reference gene primers were amplified, and this amplification served to estimate nucleated cell counts. The table came from immunoSEQ multiplex PCR; TCRdb's copy has only in-frame clones and leaves some out. V and J calls plus clone size are reproduced from that table; the DNA served to infer D and trimming. The table lists tens of thousands of clones, 70% to 90% of them singletons. Sequencing was carried out using peripheral blood. This clonotype was obtained from a woman aged 80 or older with active or convalescent COVID-19.

The CDR3 loop is CASSQRGGLGNQPQHF. For the CDR3, the DNA is TGCGCCAGCAGCCAAAGGGGAGGTTTGGGCAATCAGCCCCAGCATTTT. V and J are TRBV4-1 and TRBJ1-5; a weak D match, TRBD1 (5 bases). The CDR3 contains 16 residues. V lost 2 bases to trimming and J lost 2 bases, with 13 bases between them. CDR1 MGHRA and CDR2 YSYEKL come from the germline V gene.